This T cell receptor beta chain was found in a study of T cells after yellow fever vaccination. Germline CDR1 reads KGHDR; CDR2 reads SFDVKD. V was cut by 4 bases and J by 0 bases, with 12 bases left in between. CDR3 length: 17 residues. MiXCR was run by TCRdb on the 5' RACE reads, yielding one entry per CDR3 protein. In the table there are hundreds of thousands of distinct CDR3 sequences, 8% to 9.5% of which are singletons. This chain joins TRBV24-1 and TRBJ2-6; a possible D gene is TRBD1 (5 bases). This specimen consisted of PBMCs, obtained about 41 days after the first yellow fever vaccination. The origin of this receptor is a man aged 18 to 30 who received the YFV17D yellow fever vaccine. Written as DNA, the CDR3 is TGTGCCACCAGTGACTCATCGACAGTCTCTGGGGCCAACGTCCTGACTTTC. Encoded protein: CATSDSSTVSGANVLTF.